The present entry profiles one T cell receptor (beta chain) with its context. Authors' analysis steps: Quantification of nucleated cells was approximated via reference gene primer amplification. The assay was immunoSEQ multiplex PCR, and TCRdb's table has in-frame clones only and misses some. V, J and clone size are taken as reported in that table, and D and trimming were inferred from the DNA itself. The sample includes 200,000 to 250,000 clones, 82% of them seen just once. Trimming took 4 bases from V and 0 from J; bases not matched to a gene: 5. CDR3 size: 16 residues. CDR1 and CDR2 from the germline V gene are SGDLS and YYNGEE. This specimen comes from a study of blood T cell repertoires in COVID-19. Study-level information: The origin of the acute and convalescent COVID-19 samples was the United States, Italy and Spain. Sample material is recorded as cDNA or gDNA derived from T cells, B-cell-depleted T cells, or PBMCs.

Specimen: peripheral blood. This rearrangement joins TRBV9 to TRBJ2-5, with 11 bases identical to TRBD2. This clonotype was obtained from a woman aged 80 or older with acute or convalescent COVID-19. As DNA, the CDR3 is TGTGCCAGCAGCCCCCTTAGCGGGGGGGACCAAGAGACCCAGTACTTC. It specifies CASSPLSGGDQETQYF. The whole variable domain, remainder taken from reference TRBV9 and TRBJ2-5, is DSGVTQTPKHLITATGQRVTLRCSPRSGDLSVYWYQQSLDQGLQFLIQYYNGEERAKGNILERFSAQQFPDLHSELNLSSLELGDSALYFCASSPLSGGDQETQYFGPGTRLLVL.